The 21 T cell receptor beta chains given below trace back to one sample, sequenced in a study of Graves' ophthalmopathy and Graves' hyperthyroidism. RNA transcripts were the source from which TCR beta CDR3 regions were amplified. RT-PCR in the first round used HTBI primers; a second-round multiplex PCR followed. TCRdb ran MiXCR on the multiplex PCR reads and lists one entry per CDR3 protein. The sample holds some 1.1 million distinct CDR3 sequences, about 40% seen once. Sequenced: peripheral blood or thyroid tissue (not recorded which). Every receptor here comes from an adult man with Graves' hyperthyroidism.

This chain connects TRBV5-4 to TRBJ2-2, with D maybe TRBD1 (6 bases). Germline V gene data show CDR1 as SGHNT and CDR2 as YYREEE (reference sequence). This CDR3 contains 16 residues. V was clipped by 4 bases and J by 8 bases, with 21 bases between them. The CDR3 loop reads CASSQPTTGSVGELFF. The CDR3 coding sequence is TGTGCCAGCAGCCAACCCACGACAGGCTCGGTTGGGGAGCTGTTTTTT.

The rearrangement uses TRBV20-1 and TRBJ2-2; 7 nucleotides align to TRBD2. Unmatched junction bases numbered 8, after V lost 5 bases and J lost 5 bases. The CDR3 is 14 residues long. CDR1 is DFQATT, CDR2 SNEGSKA, per germline (reference sequence). The CDR3 coding sequence is TGCAGTGCTGGGCGGGGGATAACTACCGGGGAGCTGTTTTTT. Protein sequence: CSAGRGITTGELFF.

The sample holds one count of this clonotype. The chain recombines TRBV7-2 with TRBJ2-7; TRBD1 might be the D (6 bases). Germline-derived CDR1 and CDR2 are SGHTA and FQGNSA. The CDR3 extends over 14 amino acids. The V gene lost 5 bases and the J gene lost 3 bases, with 14 bases spanning the gap. The CDR3 is CASSPSGALYEQYF. CDR3 DNA: TGTGCCAGCAGCCCCTCAGGGGCGCTCTACGAGCAGTACTTC.

This clonotype was detected many times. This rearrangement joins TRBV7-2 to TRBJ2-7; D unresolved. The CDR3 has 15 amino acids. Trimming took off 1 base at V and 3 bases at J, with 13 bases between the two ends. Germline V CDR1 and CDR2: SGHTA, FQGNSA. The CDR3 DNA sequence: TGTGCCAGCAGCTTAGACGATGGATCCTTCTACGAGCAGTACTTC. Translated: CASSLDDGSFYEQYF.

This CDR3 is CASKRDREVYEQYF. The CDR3, as DNA: TGTGCCAGCAAGCGGGACAGGGAAGTTTACGAGCAGTACTTC. The chain carries TRBV6-5 and TRBJ2-7; TRBD1 agrees at 9 bases. Germline values: CDR1 MNHEY, CDR2 SVGAGI. This CDR3 spans 14 amino acids. With V trimmed by 7 bases and J by 4 bases, 8 bases remained unmatched.

V and J are TRBV7-9 and TRBJ1-1; D remains unclear. The CDR3 covers 14 residues. Germline CDR1 SEHNR, CDR2 FQNEAQ (reference sequence). Trimming removed 5 bases from V and 1 base from J, with 11 bases in between. The chain's CDR3 is CASSHFQRNTEAFF. The DNA for the CDR3 is TGTGCCAGCAGCCACTTCCAGCGGAACACTGAAGCTTTCTTT.

About this clonotype: A single base separates this from a much larger clone, so it may be a read error. The chain uses TRBV5-6 and TRBJ2-7; D unclear. The length of the CDR3 is 11 residues. V lost 6 bases and J 6 bases, leaving 10 bases between the germline ends. Germline CDR1 is SGHDT and CDR2 is YYEEEE. CDR3 loop: CASIGGIEQYF. CDR3 nucleotide sequence: TGTGCCAGCATCGGTGGGATCGAGCAGTACTTC.

Regarding this clonotype: Compared with germline, one end of the junction differs, possibly owing to a read error. The chain links TRBV29-1 to TRBJ1-2; D remains ambiguous. Looked up from germline, CDR1 is SQVTM and CDR2 is ANQGSEA. The CDR3 contains 10 residues. The CDR3 sequence: CSVVRDGYTF. In DNA, the CDR3 is TGCAGCGTTGTGAGGGATGGGTACACCTTC.

This clonotype was found once. One end of the junction fails to match germline, which may point to a read error. The chain combines TRBV7-2 with TRBJ2-5; D might be TRBD1 (5 bases). The CDR3 spans 16 residues. Germline values: CDR1 SGHTA, CDR2 FQGNSA. The CDR3 nucleotides are TGTGTCAGCAGCCCGCCAGGACACGCCGAAGGGGAGACCCAGTACTTC. It specifies CVSSPPGHAEGETQYF.

This clonotype occurred many times. The rearrangement links TRBV7-9 to TRBJ2-7; TRBD2 matches 7 bases. Germline loops: CDR1 SEHNR, CDR2 FQNEAQ (reference sequence). Unmatched junction bases numbered 10, after V lost 3 bases and J lost 5 bases. CDR3 length equals 15 residues. The CDR3 coding sequence is TGTGCCAGCAGCTTTACCCCGGGAGGTTACGACGAGCAGTACTTC. Encoded protein: CASSFTPGGYDEQYF.

This clonotype was counted between two and nine times. The chain couples TRBV14 to TRBJ2-5, with D perhaps matching TRBD1 (6 bases). The length of the CDR3 is 19 residues. Per the germline V gene, CDR1 is SGHDN and CDR2 is FVKESK. Trimming pared 1 base from V and 5 bases from J, leaving 26 bases between. The CDR3 region is CASSQAPQISGTFLETQYF. The CDR3 region has the DNA TGTGCCAGCAGCCAAGCACCCCAGATCTCCGGGACATTTTTGGAGACCCAGTACTTC.

This chain joins TRBV2 and TRBJ2-7, with 12 positions matching TRBD2. This CDR3 spans 14 amino acids. Germline V CDR1 and CDR2: SNHLY, FYNNEI. The junction had 1 base not matched to a gene; V was cut back by 4 bases and J by 3 bases. CDR3: CASSGTSGIYEQYF. DNA of the CDR3: TGTGCCAGCAGTGGGACTAGCGGGATCTACGAGCAGTACTTC.

Only a few counts were recorded for this clonotype. A read error may be the cause here, since a much bigger clone is one base away. This chain's CDR3 is CSSSGPYEQYF. DNA for the CDR3: TGCAGCTCCTCGGGGCCCTACGAGCAGTACTTC. V gene TRBV29-1 combines with J gene TRBJ2-7; D is tentatively TRBD1 or TRBD2 (5 bases each). Trimming removed 8 bases at V and 2 bases at J, with 10 bases between. Germline V gene sequence: CDR1 SQVTM, CDR2 ANQGSEA. This CDR3 spans 11 amino acids.

This clonotype came up many times. Here the CDR3 DNA reads TGCGCCAGCAGCTCCTCCGGCAGCAATCAGCCCCAGCATTTT. Translated: CASSSSGSNQPQHF. The chain uses TRBV4-1 and TRBJ1-5; D unclear. Germline V CDR1 and CDR2: MGHRA, YSYEKL. The CDR3 totals 14 residues. V lost 5 bases and J lost 1, with 9 bases in between.

This clonotype was counted many times. The rearrangement links TRBV5-1 to TRBJ1-2; TRBD1 aligns across 7 bases. Trimming at V came to 4 bases and at J to 8 bases, leaving 11 bases not matched to a gene. The CDR3 spans 14 residues. Germline V lookup: CDR1 SGHRS, CDR2 YFSETQ. The CDR3: CASSRDRAMVGYTF. The CDR3 DNA follows: TGCGCCAGCAGCCGAGACAGGGCCATGGTGGGCTACACCTTC.

In nucleotides, the CDR3 is TGTGCCAGCAGTGAAATTATTTGGGAGCTGTTTTTT. Its protein product is CASSEIIWELFF. The chain links TRBV2 to TRBJ2-2, with no clear D. V was pared by 2 bases and J by 9 bases, with 7 bases between. The CDR3 contains 12 residues. Germline-derived CDR1 and CDR2 are SNHLY and FYNNEI.

This clonotype was seen a few times. The chain has TRBV12-3 or TRBV12-4 and TRBJ2-2, with 7 bases lining up with TRBD2. With 6 bases clipped from V and 9 bases from J, the junction kept 16 bases outside the gene matches. The CDR3 runs to 16 residues. CDR3 protein: CASSPGLWAPAWELFF. The CDR3 nucleotides are TGTGCCAGCAGCCCGGGACTATGGGCACCAGCCTGGGAGCTGTTTTTT.

This clonotype has a handful of counts. V and J are TRBV6-6 and TRBJ1-2; D gene uncertain. The CDR3 consists of 14 residues. Per germline, CDR1 MNHNY and CDR2 SVGAGI (reference sequence). Trimming shortened V by 5 bases and J by 1 base, and 11 bases separated the two germline ends. CDR3 in amino acids: CASSAVRDNYGYTF. DNA for the CDR3: TGTGCCAGCAGTGCGGTGAGGGATAACTATGGCTACACCTTC.

As regards this clonotype: The final CDR3 position lacks the conserved phenylalanine or tryptophan, pointing to a likely read error. The limits of the CDR3 on the DNA are not certain, so only TCRdb's listed CDR3 is given. The chain is built from TRBV6-6 and TRBJ2-7; the D call of TRBD1 is as the table states it, not checked on the DNA. The CDR3 has 14 residues if both end residues are counted. Looked up from germline, CDR1 is MNHNY and CDR2 is SVGAGI (reference sequence). This CDR3 is CASSYGGFSYEQLL.

This clonotype was counted ten times or more. The chain joins TRBV4-2 to TRBJ1-2; weak D call: TRBD1 (6 bases). The CDR3 extends over 14 amino acids. CDR1 and CDR2 (germline): LGHNA, YNFKEQ. Trimming took 0 bases from V and 4 from J, leaving 9 bases between them. The CDR3 spells CASSQERGIYGYTF. The CDR3 coding sequence is TGTGCCAGCAGCCAAGAGAGGGGGATCTATGGCTACACCTTC.

This clonotype was observed many times. The rearrangement uses TRBV20-1 and TRBJ2-7; 10 positions agree with TRBD1. Unmatched junction bases numbered 8, after V lost 2 bases and J lost 4 bases. The CDR3 is 15 residues long. Looked up from germline, CDR1 is DFQATT and CDR2 is SNEGSKA (reference sequence). The CDR3 sequence is CSARPRQGAWYEQYF. The CDR3 DNA follows: TGCAGTGCTAGACCTAGACAGGGGGCTTGGTACGAGCAGTACTTC.